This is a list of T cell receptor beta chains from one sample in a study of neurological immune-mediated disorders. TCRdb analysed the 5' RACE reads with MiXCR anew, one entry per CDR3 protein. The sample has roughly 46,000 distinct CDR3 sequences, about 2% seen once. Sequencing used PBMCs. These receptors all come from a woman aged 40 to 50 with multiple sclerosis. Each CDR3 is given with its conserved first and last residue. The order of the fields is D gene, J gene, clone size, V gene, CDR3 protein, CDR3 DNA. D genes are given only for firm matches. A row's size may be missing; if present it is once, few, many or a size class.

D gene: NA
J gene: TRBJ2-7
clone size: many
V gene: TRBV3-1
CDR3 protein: CASSQSGEESSYEQYF
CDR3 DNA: TGTGCCAGCAGCCAATCAGGTGAGGAAAGCTCCTACGAGCAGTACTTC

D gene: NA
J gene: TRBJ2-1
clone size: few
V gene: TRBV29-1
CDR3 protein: CSVEPPGGGNEQFF
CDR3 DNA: TGCAGCGTTGAACCCCCCGGGGGTGGCAATGAGCAGTTCTTC

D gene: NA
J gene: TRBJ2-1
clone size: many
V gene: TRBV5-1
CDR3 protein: CASSSETSNEQFF
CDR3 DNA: TGCGCCAGCAGCTCCGAAACTAGCAATGAGCAGTTCTTC

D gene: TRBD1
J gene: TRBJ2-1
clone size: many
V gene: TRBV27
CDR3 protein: CASSLGDSSYNEQFF
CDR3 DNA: TGTGCCAGCAGTTTAGGGGACAGCTCCTACAATGAGCAGTTCTTC

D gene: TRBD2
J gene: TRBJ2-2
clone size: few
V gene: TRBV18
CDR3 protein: CASSPTSAGELFF
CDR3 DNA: TGTGCCAGCTCACCAACTAGCGCCGGGGAGCTGTTTTTT

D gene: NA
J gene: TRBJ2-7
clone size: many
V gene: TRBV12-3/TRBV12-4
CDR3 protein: CASKASSYEQYF
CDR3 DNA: TGTGCCAGCAAGGCCAGCTCCTACGAGCAGTACTTC

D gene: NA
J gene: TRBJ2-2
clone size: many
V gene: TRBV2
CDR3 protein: CASRPRTGNPNTGELFF
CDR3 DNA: TGTGCCAGCAGGCCGAGGACTGGTAACCCGAACACCGGGGAGCTGTTTTTT

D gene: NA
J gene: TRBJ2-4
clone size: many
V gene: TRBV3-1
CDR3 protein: CASSQGVGFPENIQYF
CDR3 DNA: TGTGCCAGCAGCCAGGGAGTTGGGTTTCCGGAAAACATTCAGTACTTC

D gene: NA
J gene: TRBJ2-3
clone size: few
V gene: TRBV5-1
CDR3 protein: CASSPPVGVDTQYF
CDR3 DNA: TGCGCCAGCAGCCCCCCGGTGGGGGTGGATACGCAGTATTTT

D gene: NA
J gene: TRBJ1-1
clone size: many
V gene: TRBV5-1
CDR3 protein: CASRLTGQLNTEAFF
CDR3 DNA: TGCGCCAGCAGGCTTACAGGACAGCTGAACACTGAAGCTTTCTTT

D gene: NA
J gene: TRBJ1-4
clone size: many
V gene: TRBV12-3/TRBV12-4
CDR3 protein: CASSFGATNEKLFF
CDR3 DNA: TGTGCCAGCAGTTTCGGTGCAACTAATGAAAAACTGTTTTTT

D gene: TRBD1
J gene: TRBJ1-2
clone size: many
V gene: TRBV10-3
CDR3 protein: CAITEETGGFGYTF
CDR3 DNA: TGTGCCATCACTGAGGAGACAGGGGGCTTTGGCTACACCTTC

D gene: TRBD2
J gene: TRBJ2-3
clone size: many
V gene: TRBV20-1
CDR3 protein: CSASRTSVADTQYF
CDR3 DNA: TGCAGTGCTAGTAGGACTAGCGTGGCAGATACGCAGTATTTT

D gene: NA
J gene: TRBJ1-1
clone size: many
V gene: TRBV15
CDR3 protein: CATSRGAVTEAFF
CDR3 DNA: TGTGCCACCAGCAGAGGAGCGGTCACTGAAGCTTTCTTT

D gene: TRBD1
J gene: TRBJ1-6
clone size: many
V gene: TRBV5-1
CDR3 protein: CASSSRTGLNTPLHF
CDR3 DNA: TGCGCCAGCAGCTCACGGACAGGGCTGAACACACCCCTCCACTTT

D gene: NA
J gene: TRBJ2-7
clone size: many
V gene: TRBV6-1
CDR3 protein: CASNGRLRNYEQYF
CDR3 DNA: TGTGCCAGCAATGGAAGGCTACGAAATTACGAGCAGTACTTC

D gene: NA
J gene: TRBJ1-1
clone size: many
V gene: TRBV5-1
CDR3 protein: CASSLVKGGAAEAFF
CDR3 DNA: TGCGCCAGCAGCTTGGTAAAAGGGGGTGCGGCCGAAGCTTTCTTT

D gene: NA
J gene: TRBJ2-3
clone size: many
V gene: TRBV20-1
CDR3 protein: CSARGPGGGDTQYF
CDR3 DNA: TGCAGTGCTAGGGGACCAGGAGGGGGAGATACGCAGTATTTT

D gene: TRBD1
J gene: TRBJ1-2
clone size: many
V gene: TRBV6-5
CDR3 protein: CASSNYRDRVSYGYTF
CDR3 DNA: TGTGCCAGCAGTAACTACCGGGACAGGGTTTCTTATGGCTACACCTTC

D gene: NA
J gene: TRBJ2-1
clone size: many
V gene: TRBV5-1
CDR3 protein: CASSLGWSSYNEQFF
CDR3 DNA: TGCGCCAGCAGCTTGGGGTGGAGCTCCTACAATGAGCAGTTCTTC

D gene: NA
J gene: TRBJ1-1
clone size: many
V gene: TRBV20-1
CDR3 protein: CSARVTEMNTEAFF
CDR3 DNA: TGCAGTGCTAGAGTGACGGAAATGAACACTGAAGCTTTCTTT

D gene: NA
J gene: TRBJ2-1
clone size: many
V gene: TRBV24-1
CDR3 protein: CATSPRGSAYNEQFF
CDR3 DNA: TGTGCCACCAGTCCCAGGGGTTCCGCCTACAATGAGCAGTTCTTC

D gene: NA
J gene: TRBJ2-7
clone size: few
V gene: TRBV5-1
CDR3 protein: CASSSGVIYEQYF
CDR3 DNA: TGCGCCAGCAGCTCCGGGGTGATCTACGAGCAGTACTTC

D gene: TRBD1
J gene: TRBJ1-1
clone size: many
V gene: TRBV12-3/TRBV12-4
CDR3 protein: CASIPRTGGSGAFF
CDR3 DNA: TGTGCCAGCATTCCCCGGACAGGGGGCTCGGGAGCTTTCTTT

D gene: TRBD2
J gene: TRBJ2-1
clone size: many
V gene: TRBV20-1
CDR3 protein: CSARDLGLAISEQFF
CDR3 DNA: TGCAGTGCTAGAGACCTGGGACTAGCGATTTCCGAGCAGTTCTTC

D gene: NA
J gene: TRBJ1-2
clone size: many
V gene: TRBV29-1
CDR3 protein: CSLRTGYGYTF
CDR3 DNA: TGCAGCCTCAGGACCGGGTATGGCTACACCTTC

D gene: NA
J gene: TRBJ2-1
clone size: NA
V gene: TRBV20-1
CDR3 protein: CSAPDFDNEQFF
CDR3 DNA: TGCAGTGCCCCGGACTTTGACAATGAGCAGTTCTTC

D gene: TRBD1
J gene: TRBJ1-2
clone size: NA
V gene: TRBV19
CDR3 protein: CASSQGQGGSDYGYTF
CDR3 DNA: TGTGCCAGTAGTCAAGGACAGGGAGGTTCGGACTATGGCTACACCTTC

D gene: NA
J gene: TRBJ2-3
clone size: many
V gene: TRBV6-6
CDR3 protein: CASTRRPTDTQYF
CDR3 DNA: TGTGCCAGCACGCGCAGGCCCACAGATACGCAGTATTTT

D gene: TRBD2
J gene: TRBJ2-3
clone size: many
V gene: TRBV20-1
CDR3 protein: CSARPGGVTDTQYF
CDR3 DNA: TGCAGTGCTAGGCCCGGGGGGGTGACAGATACGCAGTATTTT

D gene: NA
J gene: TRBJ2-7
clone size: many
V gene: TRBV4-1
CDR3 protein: CASSQEPGPWEQYF
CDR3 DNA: TGCGCCAGCAGCCAAGAGCCAGGCCCCTGGGAGCAGTACTTC

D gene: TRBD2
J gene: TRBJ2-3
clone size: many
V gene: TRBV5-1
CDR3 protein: CASSLAAGDLNTQYF
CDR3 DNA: TGCGCCAGCAGCTTGGCGGCGGGGGACTTGAATACGCAGTATTTT

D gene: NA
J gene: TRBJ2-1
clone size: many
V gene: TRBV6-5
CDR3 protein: CASSYSIEGPSSYNEQFF
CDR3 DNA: TGTGCCAGCAGTTACTCGATCGAGGGCCCTAGTTCCTACAATGAGCAGTTCTTC

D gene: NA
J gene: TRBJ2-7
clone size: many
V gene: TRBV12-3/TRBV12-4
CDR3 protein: CASSPGAGDNEQYF
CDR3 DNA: TGTGCCAGCAGCCCCGGGGCAGGGGACAACGAGCAGTACTTC

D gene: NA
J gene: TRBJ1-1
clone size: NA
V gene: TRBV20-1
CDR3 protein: CSAIRGTYVNTEAFF
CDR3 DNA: TGCAGTGCCATCCGTGGGACGTATGTGAACACTGAAGCTTTCTTT

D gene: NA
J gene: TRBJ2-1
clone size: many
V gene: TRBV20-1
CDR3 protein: CSAIPGSFNEQFF
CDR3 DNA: TGCAGTGCTATACCCGGGTCTTTCAATGAGCAGTTCTTC

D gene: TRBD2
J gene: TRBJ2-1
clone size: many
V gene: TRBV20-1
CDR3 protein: CSARLGTSGGNEQFF
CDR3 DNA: TGCAGTGCTAGATTGGGGACTAGCGGGGGGAATGAGCAGTTCTTC

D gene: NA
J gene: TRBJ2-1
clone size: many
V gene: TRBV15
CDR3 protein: CATSRGSSNEQFF
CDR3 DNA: TGTGCCACCAGCAGGGGTTCCTCCAATGAGCAGTTCTTC